This T cell receptor beta chain was captured by sequencing in a study of PD-1 blockade in classical Hodgkin lymphoma. The method was immunoSEQ multiplex PCR; TCRdb's version includes in-frame clones alone and lacks a portion of them. The sample includes about 33,000 clones, roughly 94% seen only once; the top ten take around 2.5%. Findings and caveats of the study: Reports described newly diagnosed patients as having lower baseline TCR diversity than healthy donors. Why repertoires differed is undefined; disease activity or prior therapy possibly contributed.

Turning to this clone: Its specificity is not known.

J gave up 3 bases and V 1 base, and 1 base lay outside the gene matches. The CDR3 length is 15 residues. CDR1 is LNHDA, CDR2 SQIVND, per germline (reference sequence). Time point of the sample: newly diagnosed, previously untreated cHL patient sample. Acting as the comparison were PBMCs from newly diagnosed, untreated classical Hodgkin lymphoma. The sample was peripheral blood mononuclear cells (PBMCs). The rearrangement joins TRBV19 to TRBJ2-1; 9 nucleotides match TRBD1. The TCR comes from a human donor with classical Hodgkin lymphoma. DNA of the CDR3: TGTGCCAGTAGTATAGGACAGGGGGTCTACAATGAGCAGTTCTTC. Amino acid sequence: CASSIGQGVYNEQFF.